What follows describes a single T cell receptor beta chain. The data were obtained in a study of cytomegalovirus exposure and HLA in healthy donors. The V and J ends lost 11 bases and 4 bases, in that order; junction bases with no gene match: 11. The CDR3 is 14 residues long. Germline CDR1 WSHSY, CDR2 SAAADI. PCR primers comprised 60 Vbeta and 13 Jbeta primers. Sequenced by immunoSEQ multiplex PCR; TCRdb stores in-frame clones only, minus some. The sample has 150,000 to 200,000 clones, roughly 80% seen once; the top ten hold about 5.7%. The material sequenced was PBMCs. The genes are TRBV10-2 and TRBJ2-3; 8 positions match TRBD2. This TCR was sampled from a middle-aged man in good health and CMV-seropositive. Here the CDR3 DNA reads TGCGCCGTGAGTGAGCCGGGGGGGCCAGATACGCAGTATTTT. As protein: CAVSEPGGPDTQYF.